This TCR beta chain comes out of a study of beta chain features in type 1 diabetes (dated by TCRdb to the late 2010s). Turning to the overall study: Mean age, gender distribution, total cell number and subset yield did not differ between patients and healthy donors. A total of 90 million to 120 million sorted cells were examined across all samples, and a strong correlation was observed between cell number per subset and RNA yield. In the study, recently diagnosed type 1 diabetes patients and matched healthy donors were compared on the TCRB repertoires of their sorted circulating CD4+ T cell subsets. Regulatory and stem cell-like memory subsets were obtained from only 8 patients and roughly 8 healthy donors, while naive and central memory subsets were obtained from all 28 donors. Overall results and qualifications from the work: Because cDNA was sequenced instead of genomic DNA, activated cells with high expression could be over-represented, although the groups did not differ in activation or CD3 levels. PCR may preferentially amplify shorter templates, but because patient and control samples were amplified and corrected together, any resulting skew would affect both groups equally. The naive, central memory and regulatory TCRB repertoires appeared to resemble one another more closely among patients than among healthy donors. A moderate but significant shortening of TCRB CDR3 length was observed in type 1 diabetes patients in all four CD4+ subsets. Only small numbers of individuals were included in the HLA sub-analyses, which left unresolved whether HLA type had any influence on TCRB rearrangement. At VDJ recombination sites, type 1 diabetes patients had fewer insertions and more deleted nucleotides, which implies abnormalities in thymic rearrangement.

In the case of this clone: The target of this receptor is not known. No base quality information exists; no much larger clone differs at one position.

From each donor, a single peripheral blood sample of approximately 0.11 L on average was drawn into heparinised tubes. A BD FACSAria II and a panel including CD45RO, CCR7, CD25, CD127, CD95 and CD27 were used to sort naive, central memory, regulatory and stem cell-like memory CD4+ T cells. Purity was above 95% for every sorted population. PBMCs were isolated right away by Lymphoprep density gradient centrifugation and were stained directly, without culture. To minimize batch effects, samples were stained and sorted in pairs, one healthy donor with one patient per experiment. The CDR3 starts with the cysteine, ends with the phenylalanine, and has 13 residues. Of the read, only the CDR3 DNA is kept; its 39 bases are in frame from base 1. Trimming accounts for 4 bases at V and 9 bases at J, while the number of junction bases matched to no gene is 5. Based on the germline V gene (reference sequence), the CDR1 and CDR2 sequences are SEHNR and FQNEAQ.

The entire amount of isolated RNA was reverse transcribed using the High Capacity cDNA Reverse Transcription Kit, so the sequenced TCRB transcripts were expressed ones. Deep immunoSEQ sequencing was performed on naive, central memory and regulatory T cell samples, with an average of roughly 3.6 million total reads per sample. Sorted cells were lysed in RLT buffer, and RNA was extracted using DNase-treated RNeasy Micro or Mini kits according to cell number. Each cell subset was processed on its own to prevent cross-contamination, while patient and healthy donor samples were processed together. Using the immunoSEQ multiplex PCR, TCRB sequences were amplified from cDNA into 87-bp fragments spanning the CDR3 region. Sequencing of the amplicons was performed on the Illumina HiSeq platform. On the study's bioinformatics: PCR bias was corrected computationally using synthetic template baselines, and reads within Hamming distance 2 were collapsed, with unmergeable singletons discarded. Reads were aligned against IMGT to assign V, D and J genes, CDR3 length and insertions or deletions at six rearrangement sites. Within each subset, clonotype counts were normalized to the number of sorted cells before true diversity and Gini coefficients were calculated with the tcR R package. The overlap coefficient, calculated on TCRB nucleotide sequences, was used to measure repertoire sharing. Out-of-frame TCRB sequences from naive cells were analyzed as a proxy for the pre-selection repertoire. TCRdb mirrors the immuneACCESS table, restricted to in-frame sequences. Some clones are absent from its copies; in checked studies, under half trace to an unresolved V gene, and the reason for the others is unknown. V and J calls and clone size are copied from that table; D and trimming were computed from the DNA. The sample table shows a few hundred thousand clones, and around a fifth are seen once. In total, the top ten clones hold 0.044% of the sample.

The sequence was collected from a young woman in good health. The chain uses TRBV7-9 and TRBJ2-1, with 8 central nucleotides matching TRBD2. The specimen sequenced was naive CD4+ T cells from blood. This specimen's cell subset or site label, interpreted: true naive CD4+ T cells. The DNA sequence is as follows: TGTGCCAGCAGCTCCCAGCGGGAGAGTGAGCAGTTCTTC. The translation is CASSSQRESEQFF.